Given below is one T cell receptor beta chain in context. Its target antigen remains unknown. No qualities accompany the bases; no much larger clone lies one base away. The entry originates in a study of shared clonotypes between healthy human individuals (dated by TCRdb to the early 2020s). Looking at the study overall: Three men and a couple of women, aged 18 to 49 years, made up the cohort. For each donor, three plates each were used for CD4 naive and CD4 memory, two plates were used for CD8 naive, and one plate was used for CD8 memory. Blood TCR repertoires of roughly five healthy adults were deeply sequenced to estimate repertoire size and the extent of clonotype sharing between individuals. To increase sequencing depth and limit assay-specific biases, different laboratories used diverse techniques to prepare libraries and sequence TCR repertoires. Leukapheresis yielded between about 0.85 and 10 billion PBMCs per donor. The study at large found these results: Sampling was limited to blood, and TCR repertoires in tissue likely differ from TCR repertoires in blood. Compared with non-shared clonotypes, clonotypes shared by all four sorted-subset donors had higher generation probabilities. Incomplete sequencing was indicated by rarefaction of sorted-subset datasets, despite the large sequencing depth. Based on pairwise subsampling, the degree of clonotype sharing among donors was expected to be affected by sequencing depth. Naive subsets generally had larger estimated clonotype richness than memory subsets did. When a handful of donors were compared, the shared fraction of clonotypes was 5% to 6.5% for naive CD4, approximately 3.5% for naive CD8, more than 2% for memory CD4, and less than 0.45% for memory CD8. Because the study included only a small number of donors, the genetic and exposure-history diversity represented was limited.

Using the deep immunoSEQ assay, multiplex PCR amplified TCR CDR3 regions from genomic DNA. Extracted genomic DNA from each cell subset was spread evenly across all wells of several immunoSEQ 96-well plates, with each plate serving as a replicate. For sorted subsets, about 200 ng genomic DNA, equal to tens of thousands of T cell genomes, was loaded into each replicate PCR. Purified libraries were measured with a Qubit 3.0 fluorometer, size-checked on a Bioanalyzer 2100, and measured again with the KAPA Library Quantification kit. A separate single-read 150-cycle Illumina NextSeq 550 flow cell was used to sequence each immunoSEQ 96-well plate. In the paper's pipeline: Because the immunoSEQ output included only junctional sequences and no quality scores, the filtering could not be the same as the filtering used for full-length reads. To assign V/J genes and CDR3, sequences were annotated against IMGT germline references using PyIR, a Python wrapper for IgBLAST v1.9. Reads were removed for weak V/J assignments (E-value above 1e-6), missing CDR3, stop codons, out-of-frame junctions, or ambiguous translated residues. V3J clonotypes were defined as sequences sharing the same inferred V gene, J gene, and CDR3 amino acid sequence. To compute the percentage overlap between repertoires, the number of shared unique clonotypes was divided by the size of the smaller repertoire. Three approaches were used to assess repertoire richness: RTK rarefaction, the Chao1 estimator, and Recon v2.1 estimates of unobserved clonotypes. Generation probabilities for all TCRbeta clonotypes obtained by the gDNA method from a handful of donors were computed using OLGA. The table was pulled from immuneACCESS by TCRdb, which kept in-frame rearrangements only. Such tables lose some clones; where checked, under half of the loss comes from unresolved V genes, and the rest has no known cause. V and J calls and clone size are copied from that table; D and trimming were computed from the DNA. The sample table lists about 2.4 million clones, more than 80% of them with a count of one. The top ten constitute around 0.14% of the sample.

Trimming takes 4 bases off V and 0 bases off J; junction bases not matched to a gene: 3. Sequences WSHSY (CDR1) and SAAADI (CDR2) are obtained from the germline V gene. From the cysteine through the phenylalanine, the CDR3 covers 16 amino acids. Left in the record is the CDR3 DNA by itself, 48 bases read in frame from the first base. Donors were healthy HIV-negative adults with no recently reported acute infections or vaccinations. Every donor was a Caucasian adult living in Nashville, Tennessee, USA. CD4+ T cells were enriched by magnetic negative selection; naive cells were then positively selected on CD45RA, and the negative fraction formed the memory subset. Blood was obtained by leukapheresis, after which PBMCs were separated by Ficoll-Histopaque density gradient centrifugation and cryopreserved in liquid nitrogen vapor phase. Purity and quantity of every magnetically sorted T cell population were checked by analytical flow cytometry. From each sorted fraction, genomic DNA was isolated and quantified by UV absorbance on a Nanodrop 2000c.

The V gene is TRBV10-2 and the J gene is TRBJ2-6, and 7 junctional nucleotides match TRBD1. This clonotype originated in a man between 18 and 29 years old in good health. Sequenced input: naive CD4+ T cells sorted from blood. The sample's cell subset or site, from its label and the paper: CD45RA+ positively selected. The CDR3: CASSGGTDSGANVLTF. The nucleotide sequence is TGCGCCAGCAGTGGGGGGACAGACTCTGGGGCCAACGTCCTGACTTTC.